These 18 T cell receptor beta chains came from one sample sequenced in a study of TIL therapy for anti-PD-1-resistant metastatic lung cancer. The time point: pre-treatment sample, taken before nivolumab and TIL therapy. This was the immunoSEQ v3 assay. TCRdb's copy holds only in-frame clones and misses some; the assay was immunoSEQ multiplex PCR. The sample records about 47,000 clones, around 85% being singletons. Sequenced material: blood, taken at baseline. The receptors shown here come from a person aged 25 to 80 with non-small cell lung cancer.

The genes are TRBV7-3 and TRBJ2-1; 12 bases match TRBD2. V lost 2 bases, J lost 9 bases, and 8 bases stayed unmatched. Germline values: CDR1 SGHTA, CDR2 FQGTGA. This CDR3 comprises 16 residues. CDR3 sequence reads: CASSLLAGGSRGEQFF. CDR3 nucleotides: TGTGCCAGCAGCTTACTAGCGGGAGGGTCTAGGGGTGAGCAGTTCTTC.

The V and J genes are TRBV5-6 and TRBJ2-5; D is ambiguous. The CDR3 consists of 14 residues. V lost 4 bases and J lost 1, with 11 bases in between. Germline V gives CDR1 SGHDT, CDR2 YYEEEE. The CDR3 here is CASSPPSVQETQYF. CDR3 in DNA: TGTGCCAGCAGCCCTCCCTCCGTCCAAGAGACCCAGTACTTC.

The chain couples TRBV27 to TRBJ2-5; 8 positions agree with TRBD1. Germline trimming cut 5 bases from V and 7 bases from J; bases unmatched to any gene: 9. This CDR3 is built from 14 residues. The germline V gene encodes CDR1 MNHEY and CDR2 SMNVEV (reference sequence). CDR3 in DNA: TGTGCCAGCAGTCCGGGGACAGGTCAGGGGACCCAGTACTTC. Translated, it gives CASSPGTGQGTQYF.

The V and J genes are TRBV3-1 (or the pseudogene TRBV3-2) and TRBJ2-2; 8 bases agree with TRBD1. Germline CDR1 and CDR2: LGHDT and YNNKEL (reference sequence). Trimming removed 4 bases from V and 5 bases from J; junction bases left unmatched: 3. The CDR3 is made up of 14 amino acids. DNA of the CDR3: TGTGCCAGCAGCCTACAGGGGGGTACCGGGGAGCTGTTTTTT. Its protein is CASSLQGGTGELFF.

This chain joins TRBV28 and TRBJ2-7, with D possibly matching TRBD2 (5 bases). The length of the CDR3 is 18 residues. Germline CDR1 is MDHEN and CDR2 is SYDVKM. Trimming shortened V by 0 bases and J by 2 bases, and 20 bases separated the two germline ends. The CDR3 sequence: CASSLWGSRAESTYEQYF. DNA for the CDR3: TGTGCCAGCAGTTTATGGGGGAGCCGAGCGGAAAGCACCTACGAGCAGTACTTC.

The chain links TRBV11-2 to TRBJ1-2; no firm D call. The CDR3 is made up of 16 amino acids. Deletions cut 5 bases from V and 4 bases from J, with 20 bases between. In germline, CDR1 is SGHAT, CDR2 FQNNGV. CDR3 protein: CASSRRRVGDTYGYTF. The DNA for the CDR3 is TGTGCCAGCAGCCGACGGCGCGTGGGAGACACCTATGGCTACACCTTC.

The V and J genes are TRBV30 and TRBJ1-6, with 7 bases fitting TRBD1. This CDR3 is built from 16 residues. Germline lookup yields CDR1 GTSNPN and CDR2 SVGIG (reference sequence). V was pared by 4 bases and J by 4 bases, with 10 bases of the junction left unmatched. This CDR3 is CAWKPFRGQYNSPLHF. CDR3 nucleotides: TGTGCCTGGAAGCCCTTTAGGGGACAGTATAATTCACCCCTCCACTTT.

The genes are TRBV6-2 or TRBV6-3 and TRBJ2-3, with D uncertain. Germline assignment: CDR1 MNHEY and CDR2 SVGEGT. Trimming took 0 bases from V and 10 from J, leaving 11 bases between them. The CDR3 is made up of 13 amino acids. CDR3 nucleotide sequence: TGTGCCAGCAGTTACTCGGGTTCTCCACCGCAGTATTTT. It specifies CASSYSGSPPQYF.

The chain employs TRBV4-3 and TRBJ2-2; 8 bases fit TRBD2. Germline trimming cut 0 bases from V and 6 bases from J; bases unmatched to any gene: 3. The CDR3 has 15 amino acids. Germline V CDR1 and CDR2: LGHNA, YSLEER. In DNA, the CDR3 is TGCGCCAGCAGCCAAGATCCGGGGGGGTCCGGGGAGCTGTTTTTT. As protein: CASSQDPGGSGELFF.

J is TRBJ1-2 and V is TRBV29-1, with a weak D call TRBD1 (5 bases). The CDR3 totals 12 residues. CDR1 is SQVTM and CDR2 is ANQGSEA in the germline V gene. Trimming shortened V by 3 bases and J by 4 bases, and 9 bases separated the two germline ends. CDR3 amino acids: CSVERGTYGYTF. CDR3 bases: TGCAGCGTTGAGAGGGGCACCTATGGCTACACCTTC.

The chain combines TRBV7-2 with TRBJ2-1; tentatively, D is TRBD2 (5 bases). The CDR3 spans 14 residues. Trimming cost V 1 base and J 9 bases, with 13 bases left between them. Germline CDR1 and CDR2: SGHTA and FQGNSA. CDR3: CASSLVQLDREQFF. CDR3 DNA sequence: TGTGCCAGCAGCTTAGTTCAACTAGATCGTGAGCAGTTCTTC.

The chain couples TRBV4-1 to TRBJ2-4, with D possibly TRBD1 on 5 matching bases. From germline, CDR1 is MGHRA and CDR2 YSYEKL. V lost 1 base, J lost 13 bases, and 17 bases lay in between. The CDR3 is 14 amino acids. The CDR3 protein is CASSQGSDSRGQYF. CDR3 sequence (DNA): TGCGCCAGCAGCCAAGGGTCTGATTCTAGGGGCCAGTACTTC.

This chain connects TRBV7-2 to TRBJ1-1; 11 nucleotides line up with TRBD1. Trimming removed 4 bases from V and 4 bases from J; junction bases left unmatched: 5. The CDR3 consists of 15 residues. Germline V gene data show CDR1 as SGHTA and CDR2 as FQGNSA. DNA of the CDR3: TGTGCCAGCAGCTCCGGACAGGGGGCGCGCACTGAAGCTTTCTTT. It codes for CASSSGQGARTEAFF.

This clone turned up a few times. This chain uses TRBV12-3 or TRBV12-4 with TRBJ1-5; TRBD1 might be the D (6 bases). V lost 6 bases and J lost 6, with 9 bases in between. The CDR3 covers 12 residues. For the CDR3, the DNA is TGTGCCAGCAGCACAGGGAGTCAGCCCCAGCATTTT. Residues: CASSTGSQPQHF.

CDR3 protein: CASSLLGRSEETQYF. The CDR3 coding sequence is TGTGCCAGCAGCCTACTTGGCAGGTCAGAGGAGACCCAGTACTTC. The genes are TRBV7-2 and TRBJ2-5, with D uncertain. CDR1 and CDR2 from the germline V gene are SGHTA and FQGNSA. The CDR3 extends over 15 amino acids. Trimming took off 5 bases at V and 5 bases at J, with 18 bases between the two ends.

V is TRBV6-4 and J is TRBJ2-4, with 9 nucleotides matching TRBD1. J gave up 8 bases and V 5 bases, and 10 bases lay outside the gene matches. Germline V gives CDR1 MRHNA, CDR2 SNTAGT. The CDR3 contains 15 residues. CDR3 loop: CASSLASGTGYIQYF. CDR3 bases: TGTGCCAGCAGTCTCGCCTCCGGGACAGGGTACATTCAGTACTTC.

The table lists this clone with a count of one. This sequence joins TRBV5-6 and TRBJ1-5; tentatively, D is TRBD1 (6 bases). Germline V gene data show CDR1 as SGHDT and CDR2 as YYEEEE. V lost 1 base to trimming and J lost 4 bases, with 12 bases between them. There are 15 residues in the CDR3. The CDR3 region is CASSLRQAGNQPQHF. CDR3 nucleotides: TGTGCCAGCAGCTTGAGACAGGCGGGGAATCAGCCCCAGCATTTT.

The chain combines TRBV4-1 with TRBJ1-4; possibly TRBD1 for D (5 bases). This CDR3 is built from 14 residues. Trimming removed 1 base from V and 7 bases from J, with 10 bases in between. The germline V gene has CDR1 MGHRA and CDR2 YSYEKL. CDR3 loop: CASSQGGLGEKLFF. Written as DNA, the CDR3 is TGCGCCAGCAGCCAAGGGGGCCTCGGTGAAAAACTGTTTTTT.